The T cell receptor (beta chain) described here comes from a study of blood T cell repertoires in COVID-19. Across the study: The United States, Italy and Spain provided the acute and convalescent COVID-19 samples.

Authors' processing steps: Researchers report that nucleated cell counts were estimated from reference gene primer amplification. Sequencing used immunoSEQ multiplex PCR; TCRdb keeps in-frame clones, though not all of them. V and J calls and clone size are given by that table; D and trimming were obtained from the DNA. The sample lists 210,000 or so clones, approximately 87% occurring once. V lost 1 base, J lost 9 bases, and 6 bases stayed unmatched. The CDR3 has 13 residues. Germline V lookup: CDR1 SNHLY, CDR2 FYNNEI. The chain carries TRBV2 and TRBJ2-7; 7 positions match TRBD2. Sequencing input: PBMCs or T cells enriched from blood (not recorded which). This sequence was found in a woman aged 45-60 years in a cohort exposed to, infected with or recovered from COVID-19 (not recorded which). This CDR3 reads CASSEEGGQRQYF. The CDR3 DNA sequence: TGTGCCAGCAGTGAAGAGGGAGGGCAGCGGCAGTACTTC. Complete variable domain (other parts from reference TRBV2 and TRBJ2-7): EPEVTQTPSHQVTQMGQEVILRCVPISNHLYFYWYRQILGQKVEFLVSFYNNEISEKSEIFDDQFSVERPDGSNFTLKIRSTKLEDSAMYFCASSEEGGQRQYFGPGTRLTVT.